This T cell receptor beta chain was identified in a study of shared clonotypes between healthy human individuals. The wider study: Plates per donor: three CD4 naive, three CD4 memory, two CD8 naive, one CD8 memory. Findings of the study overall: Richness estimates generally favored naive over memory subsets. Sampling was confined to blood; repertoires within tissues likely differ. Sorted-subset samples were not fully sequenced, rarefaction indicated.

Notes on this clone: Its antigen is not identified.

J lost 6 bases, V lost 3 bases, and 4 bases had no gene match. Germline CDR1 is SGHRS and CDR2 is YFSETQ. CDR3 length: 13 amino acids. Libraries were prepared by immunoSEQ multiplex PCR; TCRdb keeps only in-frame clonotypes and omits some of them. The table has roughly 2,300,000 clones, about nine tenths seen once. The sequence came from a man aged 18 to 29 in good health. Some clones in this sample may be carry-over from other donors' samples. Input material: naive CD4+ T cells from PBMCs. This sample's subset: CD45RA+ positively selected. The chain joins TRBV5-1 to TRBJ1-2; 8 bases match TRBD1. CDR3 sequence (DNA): TGCGCCAGCAGCTCCCAACAGGGGGATGGCTACACCTTC. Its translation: CASSSQQGDGYTF.